The TCR beta chain described here comes from a study of neoadjuvant anti-PD-1 for oral cavity cancer. The junction had 9 bases not matched to a gene; V was cut back by 0 bases and J by 4 bases. The germline V gene encodes CDR1 SGHDN and CDR2 FVKESK. The CDR3 is made up of 17 amino acids. The time point denotes: after neoadjuvant nivolumab, at surgical resection. Analysis of PBMCs was direct, with no culture step. TCRdb keeps only in-frame clones here, not all; method: immunoSEQ multiplex PCR. The sample lists about 32,000 clones, 80% occurring once. Material: PBMCs, obtained after nivolumab (anti-PD-1) treatment. The sequence was obtained from a person aged 35-79 years with oral cavity squamous cell carcinoma. The V gene is TRBV14, the J gene TRBJ2-3; TRBD1 matches 8 bases. The CDR3 here is CASSQEVGRGRADTQYF. CDR3 coding DNA: TGTGCCAGCAGCCAAGAAGTAGGCAGGGGGCGCGCAGATACGCAGTATTTT.